The T cell receptor (beta chain) described here comes from a study of OX40 agonist ivuxolimab in advanced cancers. For the study in its entirety: The costimulatory receptor OX40 (CD134) was targeted by ivuxolimab, a fully human IgG2 agonistic monoclonal antibody. Intravenous ivuxolimab was administered to patients every 2 weeks at six dose levels: 0.01, 0.1, 0.3, 1.5, 3 and 10 mg/kg. Partial responses were achieved by three dose-escalation patients, of whom one had hepatocellular carcinoma and two had cutaneous melanoma. Of the approximately 54 patients in dose escalation, about 20 had hepatocellular carcinoma, some 15 had melanoma, 9 had renal cell carcinoma and 9 had head and neck cancer. The paper describes the monotherapy dose-escalation part (N ≈ 51 patients) of the phase I trial of ivuxolimab. Peripheral TCRbeta sequencing aimed to test whether ivuxolimab altered TCR sequence diversity and caused clonal T-cell expansion. The dose-escalation cohort was about 83% male with a mean age of around 62 years, ranging from 23 to 79. Patients were allowed to have had prior anti-PD-1, anti-PD-L1 or anti-CTLA-4 therapy, and approximately 40% of the dose-escalation patients had previously received checkpoint inhibitors. Overall results and qualifications from the work: Low levels of normalized T-cell clonal expansion were also shown by some nonresponding patients. At doses of 0.1 to 3.0 mg/kg, clonal expansion of both CD4+ and CD8+ blood T cells was observed from baseline to week 6. Partial responders in the 0.1-3.0 mg/kg groups had among the lowest normalized peripheral clonal expansion, especially among CD8+ T cells. After ivuxolimab, expanded clones were on average more numerous among CD8+ T cells than among CD4+ T cells. The antigen specificity of the peripheral T cells that underwent clonal expansion was not determined.

Patients with a history of autoimmune disease or receiving systemic immunosuppression were excluded from the trial. Peripheral blood for TCR sequencing was drawn from every dose cohort at baseline, at cycle 4 day 1 and at cycle 7 day 1. The samples were drawn from a first-in-human, open-label, multicenter phase I dose-escalation trial of ivuxolimab. The trial enrolled adults with locally advanced or metastatic head and neck squamous cell, hepatocellular, melanoma or renal cell carcinoma. CD4+ and CD8+ T cells were sorted separately from peripheral blood before TCR sequencing. Genomic DNA was extracted from sorted cells for sequencing of the TCRbeta CDR3 region. The immunoSEQ Assay was used to sequence the TCRbeta CDR3 regions. Here the immuneACCESS table is served through TCRdb, limited to in-frame sequences with V and J called. Missing clones are a known gap in these copies; in checked studies unresolved V genes cover under half, and the rest lacks a known reason. This sample lists some 12,000 clones; 69% were detected once. The ten largest clones represent 12% of the sample.

For this clone: Its antigen is still unknown. No base-level quality is on record; no much larger clone is a single base apart.

The receptor was derived from an adult with an advanced solid tumor such as melanoma, head and neck, liver or kidney cancer. Sequencing was performed on CD4+ or CD8+ T cells sorted from blood, taken in a trial of the OX40 agonist ivuxolimab.

CDR3 region: CASSMDSGAGAGENEQFF. The nucleotides are TGTGCCAGTAGTATGGATTCAGGGGCGGGAGCTGGGGAAAATGAGCAGTTCTTC. The sequence joins TRBV19 to TRBJ2-1; TRBD2 is a weak D gene call, 7 bases matching. V is pared back by 3 bases and J by 7 bases, with 25 bases lying between the germline termini. The CDR3 spans 18 residues, from the cysteine through the phenylalanine. Only the CDR3 part of the read is kept: 54 bases, read in frame from the first base. CDR1 and CDR2 (LNHDA, SQIVND) derive from the germline V gene (reference sequence).